This T cell receptor (beta chain) came from a study of breast tumors, draining lymph nodes, adjacent tissues. Whole-study results and caveats: Tumor T cell lymph node origin was a supported hypothesis, not proven. Tumor repertoires ranked between lymph nodes and nontumor tissue in diversity, with V and J gene preferences.

The CDR3 covers 13 residues. The V segment lost 1 base and the J segment 8 bases; nucleotides outside the gene matches: 3. Germline V lookup: CDR1 SGDLS, CDR2 YYNGEE. In this sample, this clonotype turned up many times. Its antigen is not identified. A single base separates this from a much larger clone, so it may be a read error. As the CDR3 is not closed by the conserved phenylalanine or tryptophan, this likely results from a read error. TCRdb called the multiplex PCR reads again in MiXCR, with one record for every CDR3 protein. The sample holds about 15,000 distinct CDR3 sequences, just under 45% seen once.

This TCR derives from a female donor with breast cancer. Some clones in this sample may be carry-over from other donors' samples. The chain recombines TRBV9 with TRBJ2-1; 7 bases map to TRBD2. Sequenced sample: tumor-adjacent breast tissue. In DNA form, the CDR3 reads TGTGCCAGCAGCGTACCGGGGGGAGATGAGCAGTTCTCC. Translated: CASSVPGGDEQFS.